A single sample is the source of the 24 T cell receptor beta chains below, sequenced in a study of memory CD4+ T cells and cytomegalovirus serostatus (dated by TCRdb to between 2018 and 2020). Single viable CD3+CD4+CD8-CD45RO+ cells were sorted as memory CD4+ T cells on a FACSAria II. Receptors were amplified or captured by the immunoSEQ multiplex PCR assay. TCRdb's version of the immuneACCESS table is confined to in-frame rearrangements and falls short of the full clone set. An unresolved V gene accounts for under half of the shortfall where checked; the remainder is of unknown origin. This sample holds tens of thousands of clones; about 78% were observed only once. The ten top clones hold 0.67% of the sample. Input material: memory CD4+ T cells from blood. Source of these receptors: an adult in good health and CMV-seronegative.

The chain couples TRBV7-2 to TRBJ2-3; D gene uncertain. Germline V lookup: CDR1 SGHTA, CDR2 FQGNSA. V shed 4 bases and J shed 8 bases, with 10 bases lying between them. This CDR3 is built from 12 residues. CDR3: CASSSLGSTQYF. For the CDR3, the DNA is TGTGCCAGCAGCTCACTGGGAAGTACGCAGTATTTT.

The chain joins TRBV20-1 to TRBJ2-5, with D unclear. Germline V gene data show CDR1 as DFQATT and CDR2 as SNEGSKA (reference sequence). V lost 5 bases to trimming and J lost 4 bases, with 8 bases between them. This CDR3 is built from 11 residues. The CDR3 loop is CSALRIETQYF. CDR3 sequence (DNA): TGCAGTGCTCTCAGGATAGAGACCCAGTACTTC.

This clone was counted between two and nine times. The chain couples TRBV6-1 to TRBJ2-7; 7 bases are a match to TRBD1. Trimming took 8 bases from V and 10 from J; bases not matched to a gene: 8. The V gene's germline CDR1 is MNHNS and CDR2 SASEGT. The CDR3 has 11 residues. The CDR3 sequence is CASRQGGRQYF. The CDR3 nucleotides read TGTGCCAGCCGACAGGGCGGAAGACAGTACTTC.

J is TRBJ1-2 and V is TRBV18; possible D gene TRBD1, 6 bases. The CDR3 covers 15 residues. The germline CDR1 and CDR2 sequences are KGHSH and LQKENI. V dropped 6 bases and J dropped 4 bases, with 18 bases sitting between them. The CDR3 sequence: CASSDQGGRGYGYTF. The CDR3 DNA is TGTGCCAGCTCCGACCAAGGGGGGCGCGGCTATGGCTACACCTTC.

CDR3 bases: TGTGCCAGCAGCTTGGGGCGGACAGGTGAAGCTTTCTTT. Protein sequence: CASSLGRTGEAFF. The chain joins TRBV5-6 to TRBJ1-1; 7 bases are a match to TRBD1. CDR3 size: 13 residues. V was clipped by 0 bases and J by 7 bases; unmatched bases: 3. Germline V gives CDR1 SGHDT, CDR2 YYEEEE.

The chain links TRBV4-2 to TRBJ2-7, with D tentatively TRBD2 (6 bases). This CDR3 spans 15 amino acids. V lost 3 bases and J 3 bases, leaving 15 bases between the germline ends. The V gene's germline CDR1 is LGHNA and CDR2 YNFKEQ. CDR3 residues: CASSQAGGSLYEQYF. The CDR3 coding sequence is TGTGCCAGCAGCCAGGCCGGGGGTTCTCTCTACGAGCAGTACTTC.

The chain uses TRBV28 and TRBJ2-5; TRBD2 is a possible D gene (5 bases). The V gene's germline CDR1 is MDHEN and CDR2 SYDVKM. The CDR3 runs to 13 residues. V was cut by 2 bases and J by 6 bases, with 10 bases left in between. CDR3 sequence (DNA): TGTGCCAGCAGTTTACCCGGGGAGAAGACCCAGTACTTC. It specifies CASSLPGEKTQYF.

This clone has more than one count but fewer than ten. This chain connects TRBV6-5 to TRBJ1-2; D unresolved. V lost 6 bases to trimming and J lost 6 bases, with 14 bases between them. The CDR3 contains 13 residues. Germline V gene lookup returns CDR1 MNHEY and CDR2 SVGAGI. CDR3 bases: TGTGCCAGCAGCCGAAGACGTTTGCATGGCTACACCTTC. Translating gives CASSRRRLHGYTF.

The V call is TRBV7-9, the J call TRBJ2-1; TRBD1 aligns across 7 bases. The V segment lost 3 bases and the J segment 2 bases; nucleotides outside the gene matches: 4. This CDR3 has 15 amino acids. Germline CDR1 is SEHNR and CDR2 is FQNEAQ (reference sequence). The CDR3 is CASSLGQGAYNEQFF. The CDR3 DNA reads TGTGCCAGCAGCTTGGGCCAGGGGGCCTACAATGAGCAGTTCTTC. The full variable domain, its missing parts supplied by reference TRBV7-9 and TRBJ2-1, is DTGVSQNPRHKITKRGQNVTFRCDPISEHNRLYWYRQTLGQGPEFLTYFQNEAQLEKSRLLSDRFSAERPKGSFSTLEIQRTEQGDSAMYLCASSLGQGAYNEQFFGPGTRLTVL.

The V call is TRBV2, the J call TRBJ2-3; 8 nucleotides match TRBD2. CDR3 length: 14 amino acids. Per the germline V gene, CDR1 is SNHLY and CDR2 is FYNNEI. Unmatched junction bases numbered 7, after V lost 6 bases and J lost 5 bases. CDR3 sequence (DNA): TGTGCCAGCAGGCCGGGACTAGAGGTAGATACGCAGTATTTT. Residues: CASRPGLEVDTQYF.

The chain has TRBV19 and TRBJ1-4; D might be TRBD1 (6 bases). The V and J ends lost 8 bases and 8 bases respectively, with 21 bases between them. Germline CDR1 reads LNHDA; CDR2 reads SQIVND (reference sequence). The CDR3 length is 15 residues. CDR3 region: CASRTVLRVGEKLFF. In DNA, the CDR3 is TGTGCCAGTCGGACAGTCCTCCGCGTCGGGGAAAAACTGTTTTTT.

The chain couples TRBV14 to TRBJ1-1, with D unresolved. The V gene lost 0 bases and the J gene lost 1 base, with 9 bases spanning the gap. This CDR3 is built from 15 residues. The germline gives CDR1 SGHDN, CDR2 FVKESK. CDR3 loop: CASSQEHTANTEAFF. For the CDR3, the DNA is TGTGCCAGCAGCCAAGAGCACACCGCGAACACTGAAGCTTTCTTT.

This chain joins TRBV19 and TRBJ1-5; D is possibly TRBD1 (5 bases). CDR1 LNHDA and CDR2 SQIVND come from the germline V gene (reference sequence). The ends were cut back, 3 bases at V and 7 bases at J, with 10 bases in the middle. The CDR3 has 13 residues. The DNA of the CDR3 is TGTGCCAGTAGTATTTTAGGGGACCAGCCCCAGCATTTT. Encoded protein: CASSILGDQPQHF. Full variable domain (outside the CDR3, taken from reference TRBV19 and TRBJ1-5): DGGITQSPKYLFRKEGQNVTLSCEQNLNHDAMYWYRQDPGQGLRLIYYSQIVNDFQKGDIAEGYSVSREKKESFPLTVTSAQKNPTAFYLCASSILGDQPQHFGDGTRLSIL.

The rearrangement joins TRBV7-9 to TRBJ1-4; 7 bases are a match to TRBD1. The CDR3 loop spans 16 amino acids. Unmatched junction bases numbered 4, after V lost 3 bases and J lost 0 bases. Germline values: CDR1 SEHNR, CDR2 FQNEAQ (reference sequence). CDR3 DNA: TGTGCCAGCAGCTTCTACAGGGGTACAACTAATGAAAAACTGTTTTTT. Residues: CASSFYRGTTNEKLFF. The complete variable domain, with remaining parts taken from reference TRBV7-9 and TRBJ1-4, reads DTGVSQNPRHKITKRGQNVTFRCDPISEHNRLYWYRQTLGQGPEFLTYFQNEAQLEKSRLLSDRFSAERPKGSFSTLEIQRTEQGDSAMYLCASSFYRGTTNEKLFFGSGTQLSVL.

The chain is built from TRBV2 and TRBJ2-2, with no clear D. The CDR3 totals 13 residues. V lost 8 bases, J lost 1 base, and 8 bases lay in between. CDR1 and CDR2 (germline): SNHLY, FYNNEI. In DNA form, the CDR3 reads TGTGCCAGCGCTTCTCGGAACACCGGGGAGCTGTTTTTT. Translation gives CASASRNTGELFF.

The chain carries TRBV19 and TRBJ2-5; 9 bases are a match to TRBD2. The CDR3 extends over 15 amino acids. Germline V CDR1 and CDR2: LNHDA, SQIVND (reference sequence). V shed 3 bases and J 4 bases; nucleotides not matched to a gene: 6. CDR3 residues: CASSMGLAGGETQYF. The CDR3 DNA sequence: TGTGCCAGTAGTATGGGACTAGCAGGGGGAGAGACCCAGTACTTC.

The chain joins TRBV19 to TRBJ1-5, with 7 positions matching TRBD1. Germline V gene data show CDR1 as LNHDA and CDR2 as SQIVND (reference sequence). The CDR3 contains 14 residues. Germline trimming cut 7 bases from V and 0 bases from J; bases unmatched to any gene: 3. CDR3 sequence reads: CASNTGDSNQPQHF. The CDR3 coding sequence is TGTGCCAGTAATACAGGGGATAGCAATCAGCCCCAGCATTTT.

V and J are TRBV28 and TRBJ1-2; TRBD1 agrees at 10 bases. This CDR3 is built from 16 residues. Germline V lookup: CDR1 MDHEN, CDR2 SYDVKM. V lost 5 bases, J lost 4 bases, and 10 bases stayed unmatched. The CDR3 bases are TGTGCCAGCAGTCAAGCCGGGACAGGGGAGGTCTATGGCTACACCTTC. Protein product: CASSQAGTGEVYGYTF.

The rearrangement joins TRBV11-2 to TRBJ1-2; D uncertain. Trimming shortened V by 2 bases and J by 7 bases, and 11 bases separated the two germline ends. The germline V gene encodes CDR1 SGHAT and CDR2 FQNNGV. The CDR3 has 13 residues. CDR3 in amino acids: CASSLPLNRGYTF. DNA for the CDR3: TGTGCCAGCAGCTTACCTCTCAATCGTGGCTACACCTTC.

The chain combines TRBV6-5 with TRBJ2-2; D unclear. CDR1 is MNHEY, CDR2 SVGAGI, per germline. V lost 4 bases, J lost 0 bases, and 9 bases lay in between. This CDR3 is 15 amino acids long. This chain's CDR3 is CASSFRVANTGELFF. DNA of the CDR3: TGTGCCAGCAGTTTTCGGGTCGCGAACACCGGGGAGCTGTTTTTT.

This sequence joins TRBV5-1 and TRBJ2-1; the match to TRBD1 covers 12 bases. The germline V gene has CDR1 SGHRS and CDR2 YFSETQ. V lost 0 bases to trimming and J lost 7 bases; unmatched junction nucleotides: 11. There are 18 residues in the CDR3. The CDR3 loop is CASSLAGTGGPRANEQFF. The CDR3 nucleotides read TGCGCCAGCAGCTTGGCCGGGACAGGGGGCCCAAGGGCGAATGAGCAGTTCTTC.

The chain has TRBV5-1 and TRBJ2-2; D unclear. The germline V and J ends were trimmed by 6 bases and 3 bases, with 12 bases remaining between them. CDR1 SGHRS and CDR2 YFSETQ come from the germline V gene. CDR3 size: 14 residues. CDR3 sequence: CASKAGADTGELFF. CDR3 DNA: TGCGCCAGCAAAGCAGGAGCCGACACCGGGGAGCTGTTTTTT.

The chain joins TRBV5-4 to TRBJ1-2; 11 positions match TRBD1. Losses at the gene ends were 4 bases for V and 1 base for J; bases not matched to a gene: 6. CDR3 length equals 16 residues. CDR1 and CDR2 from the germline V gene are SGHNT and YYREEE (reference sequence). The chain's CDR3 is CASSEGQGVVNYGYTF. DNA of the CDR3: TGTGCCAGCAGCGAGGGACAGGGGGTCGTTAACTATGGCTACACCTTC.

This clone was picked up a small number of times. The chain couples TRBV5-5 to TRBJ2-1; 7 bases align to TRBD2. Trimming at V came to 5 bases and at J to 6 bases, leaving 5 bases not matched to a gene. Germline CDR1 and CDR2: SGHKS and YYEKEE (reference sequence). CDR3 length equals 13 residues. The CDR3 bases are TGTGCCAGCAGTGGGGAGGGAGTCAATGAGCAGTTCTTC. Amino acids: CASSGEGVNEQFF.